Here is one TCR beta chain with its context. Its target is not known. This sample is drawn from a study of shared clonotypes between healthy human individuals. Broader study findings: Clonotypes shared by all four sorted-subset donors had higher generation probabilities than non-shared clonotypes. The sharing of 5% to 5.5% of naive CD4 clonotypes was seen across a handful of donors.

CDR1 and CDR2 from the germline V gene are SNHLY and FYNNEI. The CDR3 runs to 14 residues. J gave up 7 bases and V 8 bases, and 9 bases lay outside the gene matches. On sorted subsets, replicate PCRs used 150 to 250 ng DNA, or about 30,000 T cell genomes. Original data processing: Junction-only immunoSEQ sequences carried no quality scores, so filtering differed. The assay was immunoSEQ multiplex PCR, and TCRdb's table has in-frame clones only and misses some. V, J and clone size derive from that table, while D and trimming were established from the DNA sequence. The table lists roughly 700,000 clones, approximately 79% of them singletons.

The chain couples TRBV2 to TRBJ1-2; 11 bases map to TRBD1. The sequence came from a woman younger than 45 in good health. The sample comprised memory CD4+ T cells sorted from blood. As for subset: CD45RA-negative fraction. The CDR3 coding sequence is TGTGCCAGCGTTGGGACAGGGGGATCCTTTGGCTACACCTTC. Translated: CASVGTGGSFGYTF.